The sequence of this TCR beta chain was determined in a study of T cell responses to AZD1222 COVID-19 vaccine. Researchers grouped second doses given at about 4 or about 12 weeks into one pool. Findings and caveats of the study: Increases in Spike-specific TCR breadth and depth were seen after two AZD1222 doses.

This clone has more than one count but fewer than ten. Its antigen is unidentified. Looked up from germline, CDR1 is MNHEY and CDR2 is SVGEGT. The length of the CDR3 is 15 residues. The V segment lost 6 bases and the J segment 4 bases; nucleotides outside the gene matches: 9. Assay: immunoSEQ multiplex PCR; the TCRdb copy retains only in-frame clones and omits some. Of more than 95,000 clones in the sample, approximately 92% were seen once. This receptor was taken from an adult who received the AZD1222 COVID-19 vaccine. V is TRBV6-2 or TRBV6-3 and J is TRBJ2-7; TRBD2 agrees at 10 bases. Sequencing was performed on peripheral blood, taken 28 days after the second AZD1222 dose. CDR3 amino acids: CASSTRLAGLYEQYF. The CDR3 nucleotides read TGTGCCAGCAGCACCAGACTAGCGGGTCTGTACGAGCAGTACTTC.